The 7 T cell receptor beta chains reported below all come from one sample, sequenced in a study of blood T cell repertoires in COVID-19. Clones were sequenced by immunoSEQ multiplex PCR, and TCRdb holds only the in-frame ones, with some missing. This sample has some 400,000 clones, with around 87% found just once. Sequenced sample: PBMCs or T cells enriched from blood (not recorded which). The receptors come from a man aged 25 to 40 who had recovered from COVID-19.

This clone appeared once. The sample holds other DNA sequences that translate to the same CDR3. The chain is built from TRBV7-9 and TRBJ1-2; 9 nucleotides match TRBD1. CDR1 is SEHNR, CDR2 FQNEAQ, per germline (reference sequence). The CDR3 totals 13 residues. The V segment lost 1 base and the J segment 6 bases; nucleotides outside the gene matches: 0. The CDR3 region is CASSLGTGDGYTF. CDR3 nucleotides: TGTGCCAGCAGCTTAGGGACAGGGGATGGCTACACCTTC.

This clone was observed once. The rearrangement joins TRBV6-2 or TRBV6-3 to TRBJ2-3; TRBD1 aligns across 7 bases. Germline V gene sequence: CDR1 MNHEY, CDR2 SVGEGT. J gave up 0 bases and V 6 bases, and 3 bases lay outside the gene matches. The CDR3 is 14 residues long. CDR3: CASSSGGSTDTQYF. CDR3 nucleotide sequence: TGTGCCAGCAGCTCAGGGGGTAGCACAGATACGCAGTATTTT.

The chain has TRBV19 and TRBJ2-5; 8 bases match TRBD2. The J segment lost 2 bases and the V segment lost 3 bases, leaving 5 bases of the junction unmatched. The germline V gene has CDR1 LNHDA and CDR2 SQIVND (reference sequence). The length of the CDR3 is 15 residues. CDR3 residues: CASSMISGGQETQYF. CDR3 sequence (DNA): TGTGCCAGTAGTATGATTTCGGGAGGGCAAGAGACCCAGTACTTC.

This clone appeared a few times. The rearrangement joins TRBV5-1 to TRBJ1-1; the D gene is possibly TRBD1 (5 bases). This CDR3 region has 13 residues. The V gene's germline CDR1 is SGHRS and CDR2 YFSETQ. V was clipped by 5 bases and J by 6 bases, with 14 bases between them. The DNA for the CDR3 is TGCGCCAGCAGGGGTCCTTCGGGGGCTGAAGCTTTCTTT. This translates into CASRGPSGAEAFF.

The chain combines TRBV5-1 with TRBJ2-1, with 12 bases that match TRBD2. This CDR3 region has 14 residues. The V gene end was trimmed by 5 bases and the J gene end by 3 bases; junction bases not matched to a gene: 0. Germline lookup yields CDR1 SGHRS and CDR2 YFSETQ. The CDR3 DNA reads TGCGCCAGCAGGACTAGCGGGGGCTACAATGAGCAGTTCTTC. As protein: CASRTSGGYNEQFF.

This rearrangement joins TRBV6-2 or TRBV6-3 to TRBJ1-5; no clear D gene. The V and J ends lost 0 bases and 3 bases respectively, with 9 bases between them. Germline assignment: CDR1 MNHEY and CDR2 SVGEGT. CDR3 length: 15 residues. CDR3 sequence (DNA): TGTGCCAGCAGTTACTCGTTGCTATCCAATCAGCCCCAGCATTTT. It specifies CASSYSLLSNQPQHF.

The J gene is TRBJ1-5, the V gene TRBV3-1 (or the pseudogene TRBV3-2), with D possibly TRBD1 on 6 matching bases. Trimming shortened V by 2 bases and J by 3 bases, and 8 bases separated the two germline ends. CDR1 and CDR2 from the germline V gene are LGHDT and YNNKEL (reference sequence). The CDR3 is made up of 14 amino acids. The CDR3 is CASSQTGNNQPQHF. CDR3 sequence (DNA): TGTGCCAGCAGCCAAACAGGGAACAATCAGCCCCAGCATTTT.